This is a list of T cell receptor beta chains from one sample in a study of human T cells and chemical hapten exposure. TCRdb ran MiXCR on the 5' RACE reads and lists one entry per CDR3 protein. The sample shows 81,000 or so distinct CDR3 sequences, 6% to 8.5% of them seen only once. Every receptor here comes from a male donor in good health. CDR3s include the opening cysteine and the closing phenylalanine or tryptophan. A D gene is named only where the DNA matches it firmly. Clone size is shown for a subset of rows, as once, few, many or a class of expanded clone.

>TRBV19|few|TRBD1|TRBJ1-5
CASSIPGQGARQPQHF
TGTGCCAGTAGTATACCGGGACAGGGGGCTCGGCAGCCCCAGCATTTT
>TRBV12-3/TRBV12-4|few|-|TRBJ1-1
CVILREGSEAFF
TGTGTTATACTCAGGGAAGGCTCTGAAGCTTTCTTT
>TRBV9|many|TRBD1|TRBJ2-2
CASRIQGTGGELFF
TGTGCCAGCAGAATCCAGGGGACAGGCGGGGAGCTGTTTTTT
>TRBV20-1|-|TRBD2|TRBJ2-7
CSARTSGSTYEQYF
TGCAGTGCGAGGACTAGCGGGTCCACCTACGAGCAGTACTTC
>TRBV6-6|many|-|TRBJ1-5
CASSQHLDNRNQPQHF
TGTGCCAGCAGTCAACACCTAGACAATCGCAATCAGCCCCAGCATTTT
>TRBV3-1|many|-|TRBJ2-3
CASSQSTDTQYF
TGTGCCAGCAGCCAATCCACAGATACGCAGTATTTT
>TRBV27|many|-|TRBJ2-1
CASSFASSYNEQFF
TGTGCCAGCAGTTTCGCTAGCTCCTACAATGAGCAGTTCTTC
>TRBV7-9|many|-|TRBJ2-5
CASSLQGSQETQYF
TGTGCCAGCAGCTTACAAGGCAGTCAAGAGACCCAGTACTTC
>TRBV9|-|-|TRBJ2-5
CASSVVPGSQETQYF
TGTGCCAGCAGCGTAGTACCCGGCAGCCAAGAGACCCAGTACTTC
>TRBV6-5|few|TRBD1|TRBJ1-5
CASSQTGGGNQPQHF
TGTGCCAGCAGTCAAACAGGGGGGGGCAATCAGCCCCAGCATTTT
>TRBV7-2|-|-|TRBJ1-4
CASSSVFEKLFF
TGTGCCAGCAGCTCGGTGTTTGAAAAACTGTTTTTT
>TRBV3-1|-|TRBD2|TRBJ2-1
CASSHSTMTSGGYYNEQFF
TGTGCCAGCAGCCATTCCACAATGACTAGCGGGGGATATTACAATGAGCAGTTCTTC
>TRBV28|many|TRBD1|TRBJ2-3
CASSPGTATDTQYF
TGTGCCAGCAGTCCCGGGACAGCCACAGATACGCAGTATTTT
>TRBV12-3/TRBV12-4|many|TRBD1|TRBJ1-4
CASSHKIGTDREKLFF
TGTGCCAGCAGTCACAAGATTGGGACAGATCGGGAAAAACTGTTTTTT
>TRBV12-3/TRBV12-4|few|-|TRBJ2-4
CASSLKILDIQYF
TGTGCCAGCAGTTTAAAGATTTTGGACATTCAGTACTTC
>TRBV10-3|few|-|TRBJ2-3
CAILGGGTDTQYF
TGTGCCATCCTCGGCGGGGGCACAGATACGCAGTATTTT
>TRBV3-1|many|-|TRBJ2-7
CASSQRPYEQYF
TGTGCCAGCAGCCAACGCCCCTACGAGCAGTACTTC
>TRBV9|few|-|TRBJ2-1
CASSPLVGYNEQFF
TGTGCCAGCAGCCCCCTGGTAGGGTACAATGAGCAGTTCTTC
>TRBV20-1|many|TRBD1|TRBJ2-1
CSPRTGKGNEQFF
TGCAGTCCTCGGACAGGGAAAGGCAATGAGCAGTTCTTC
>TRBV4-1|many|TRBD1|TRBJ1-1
CASSQEKRQGVTEAFF
TGCGCCAGCAGCCAAGAAAAGAGGCAGGGGGTAACTGAAGCTTTCTTT
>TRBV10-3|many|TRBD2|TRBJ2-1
CAISETSGVNDEQFF
TGTGCCATCAGCGAGACTAGCGGGGTAAATGATGAGCAGTTCTTC
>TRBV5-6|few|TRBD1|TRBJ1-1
CASSSTGIEAFF
TGTGCCAGCAGCTCGACAGGGATTGAAGCTTTCTTT
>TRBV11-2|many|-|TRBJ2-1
CASSLENEQFF
TGTGCCAGCAGCTTAGAGAATGAGCAGTTCTTC
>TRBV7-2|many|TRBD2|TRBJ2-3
CASSLRGADTQYF
TGTGCCAGCAGCTTACGGGGGGCAGATACGCAGTATTTT
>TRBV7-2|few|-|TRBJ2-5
CASSLAHQETQYF
TGTGCCAGCAGCTTAGCACATCAAGAGACCCAGTACTTC
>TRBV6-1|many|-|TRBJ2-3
CASWGPYTDTQYF
TGTGCCAGCTGGGGACCTTACACAGATACGCAGTATTTT
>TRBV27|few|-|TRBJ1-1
CASSLWGGKAMNTEAFF
TGTGCCAGCAGCCTTTGGGGCGGCAAGGCAATGAACACTGAAGCTTTCTTT
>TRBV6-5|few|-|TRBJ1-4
CASSYGRANEKLFF
TGTGCCAGCAGTTACGGGAGGGCTAATGAAAAACTGTTTTTT
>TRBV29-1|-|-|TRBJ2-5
CSVGAGQPAGTQYF
TGCAGCGTTGGGGCGGGACAACCTGCCGGGACCCAGTACTTC
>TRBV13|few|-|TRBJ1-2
CASSLEEHGYTF
TGTGCCAGCAGCTTAGAAGAACATGGCTACACCTTC
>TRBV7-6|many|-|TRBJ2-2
CASSPMGLKYTGELFF
TGTGCCAGCAGCCCCATGGGGTTAAAGTACACCGGGGAGCTGTTTTTT
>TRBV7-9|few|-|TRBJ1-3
CASRETGGNTIYF
TGTGCCAGCAGAGAGACAGGTGGAAACACCATATATTTT
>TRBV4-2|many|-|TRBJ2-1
CASSQDSRNNEQFF
TGTGCCAGCAGCCAAGATTCTAGGAACAATGAGCAGTTCTTC
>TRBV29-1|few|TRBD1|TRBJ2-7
CSVTPTGGYEQYF
TGCAGCGTCACCCCGACAGGGGGCTACGAGCAGTACTTC
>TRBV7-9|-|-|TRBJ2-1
CASSLRESSYNEQFF
TGTGCCAGCAGCCTACGGGAGAGCTCCTACAATGAGCAGTTCTTC
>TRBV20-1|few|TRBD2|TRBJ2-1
CSARGSGRASYNEQFF
TGCAGTGCTAGAGGGAGCGGGAGGGCCTCTTACAATGAGCAGTTCTTC
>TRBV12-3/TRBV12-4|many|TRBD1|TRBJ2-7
CASSFLDRDHDSGEQYF
TGTGCCAGCAGTTTTCTGGACAGGGACCATGACTCGGGTGAGCAGTACTTC
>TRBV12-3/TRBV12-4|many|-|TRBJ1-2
CASSRGSYGYTF
TGTGCCAGCAGTCGGGGCTCCTATGGCTACACCTTC
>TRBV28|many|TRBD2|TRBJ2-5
CASRTGLAGVETQYF
TGTGCCAGCCGAACCGGACTAGCGGGAGTGGAGACCCAGTACTTC
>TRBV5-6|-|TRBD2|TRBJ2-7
CASSFLAGGTYEQYF
TGTGCCAGCAGCTTCCTAGCGGGAGGCACCTACGAGCAGTACTTC
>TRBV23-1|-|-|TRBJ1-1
CASIRTGNTEAFF
TGCGCCAGCATCCGAACAGGGAACACTGAAGCTTTCTTT
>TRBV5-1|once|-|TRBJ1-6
CASSSTGSDSPLHF
TGCGCCAGCAGCTCGACAGGAAGCGATTCACCCCTCCACTTT
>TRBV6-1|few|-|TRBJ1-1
CASKKPPIEAFF
TGTGCCAGCAAAAAACCTCCAATTGAAGCTTTCTTT
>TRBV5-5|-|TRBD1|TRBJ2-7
CASSGDRTYEQYF
TGTGCCAGCAGTGGGGACAGGACCTACGAGCAGTACTTC
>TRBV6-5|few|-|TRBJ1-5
CASSTRDGGNQPQHF
TGTGCCAGCAGTACACGGGACGGTGGCAATCAGCCCCAGCATTTT
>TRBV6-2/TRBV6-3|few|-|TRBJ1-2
CASISERGLDGYTF
TGTGCCAGCATATCCGAGCGGGGGCTAGATGGCTACACCTTC
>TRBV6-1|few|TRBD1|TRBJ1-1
CASSTGGDAFF
TGTGCCAGCAGTACAGGGGGTGATGCTTTCTTT
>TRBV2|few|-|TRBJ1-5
CASSGRRNQPQHF
TGTGCCAGCAGTGGACGGAGGAATCAGCCCCAGCATTTT
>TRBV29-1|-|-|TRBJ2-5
CSAGGTEETQYF
TGCAGCGCTGGAGGGACAGAAGAGACCCAGTACTTC
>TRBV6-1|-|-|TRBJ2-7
CASTLESIAYEQYF
TGTGCCAGCACCCTCGAGAGCATAGCCTACGAGCAGTACTTC
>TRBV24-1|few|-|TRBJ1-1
CATSDGTANTEAFF
TGTGCCACCAGTGACGGGACCGCGAACACTGAAGCTTTCTTT
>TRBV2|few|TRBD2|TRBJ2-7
CASSEITSGRNEQYF
TGTGCCAGCAGTGAAATAACTAGCGGGAGGAACGAGCAGTACTTC
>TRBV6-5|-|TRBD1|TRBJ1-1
CASSPSTGTNTEAFF
TGTGCCAGCAGTCCGTCGACAGGGACGAACACTGAAGCTTTCTTT
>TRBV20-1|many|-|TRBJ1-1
CSAREPRSTRGAFF
TGCAGTGCTAGAGAACCCCGTAGTACGCGGGGAGCTTTCTTT
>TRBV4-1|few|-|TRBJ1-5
CASSQARSFSNQPQHF
TGCGCCAGCAGCCAAGCGCGGAGTTTTAGCAATCAGCCCCAGCATTTT
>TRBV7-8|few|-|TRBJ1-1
CASSFYTMNTEAFF
TGTGCCAGCAGCTTTTACACTATGAACACTGAAGCTTTCTTT
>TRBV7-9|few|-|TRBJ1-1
CASSLGRTANTEAFF
TGTGCCAGCAGCTTAGGTCGGACGGCGAACACTGAAGCTTTCTTT
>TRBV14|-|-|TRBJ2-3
CASSRYFDTQYF
TGTGCCAGCAGCCGTTACTTCGATACGCAGTATTTT